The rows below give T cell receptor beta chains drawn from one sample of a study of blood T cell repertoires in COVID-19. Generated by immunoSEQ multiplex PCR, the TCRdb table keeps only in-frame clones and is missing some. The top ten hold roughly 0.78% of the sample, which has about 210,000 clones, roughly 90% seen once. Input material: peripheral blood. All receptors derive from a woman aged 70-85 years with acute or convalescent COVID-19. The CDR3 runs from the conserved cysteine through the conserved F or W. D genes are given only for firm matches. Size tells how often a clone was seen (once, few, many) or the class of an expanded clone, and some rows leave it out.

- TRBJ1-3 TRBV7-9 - CATGRGGNTIYF TGTGCCACAGGCCGGGGTGGAAACACCATATATTTT
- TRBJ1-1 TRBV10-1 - CASSESGRVNTEAFF TGCGCCAGCAGTGAATCTGGGCGGGTGAACACTGAAGCTTTCTTT
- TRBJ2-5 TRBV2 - CASSGEIQETQYF TGTGCCAGCTCGGGAGAGATCCAAGAGACCCAGTACTTC
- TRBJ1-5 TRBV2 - CASSESTGTKHF TGTGCCAGCAGTGAATCCACCGGGACAAAGCATTTT
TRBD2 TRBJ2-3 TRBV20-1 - CSASSGTSGRAKWFTDTQYF TGCAGTGCTAGTTCCGGGACTAGCGGGAGGGCCAAGTGGTTCACAGATACGCAGTATTTT
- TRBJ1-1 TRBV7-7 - CASSSDQGTEAFF TGTGCTAGCAGCTCGGACCAGGGCACTGAAGCTTTCTTT
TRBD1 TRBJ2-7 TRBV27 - CASSLTGAYEQYF TGTGCCAGCAGCCTTACAGGGGCCTACGAGCAGTACTTC
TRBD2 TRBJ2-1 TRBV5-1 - CASSSGDYWGGEQFF TGCGCCAGCAGCTCGGGGGACTACTGGGGCGGTGAGCAGTTCTTC
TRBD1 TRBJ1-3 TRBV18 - CASSPVGDSSGNTIYF TGTGCCAGCTCACCGGTAGGGGACAGCTCTGGAAACACCATATATTTT
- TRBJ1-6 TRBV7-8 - CASSRGSYNSPLHF TGTGCCAGCAGCCGTGGGAGCTATAATTCACCCCTCCACTTT
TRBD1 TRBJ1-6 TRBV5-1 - CASSSGQGGSVSLPLHF TGCGCCAGCAGCTCGGGACAGGGGGGCTCTGTGTCCTTACCCCTCCACTTT
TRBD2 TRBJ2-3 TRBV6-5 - CASSFDRTSGTDTQYF TGTGCCAGCAGTTTTGACAGGACTAGCGGCACAGATACGCAGTATTTT
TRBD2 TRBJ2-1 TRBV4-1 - CASSQERLAGGRVSYNEQFF TGCGCCAGCAGCCAAGAAAGGTTAGCGGGAGGCCGAGTCTCCTACAATGAGCAGTTCTTC
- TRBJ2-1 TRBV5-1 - CASRLASDSSYNEQFF TGCGCCAGCAGACTCGCTAGCGACTCCTCCTACAATGAGCAGTTCTTC
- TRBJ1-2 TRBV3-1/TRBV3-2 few CASSQDYHSELYGYTF TGTGCCAGCAGCCAAGATTATCACAGTGAACTCTATGGCTACACCTTC
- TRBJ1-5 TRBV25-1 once CASRQGNQPQHF TGTGCCAGCAGGCAGGGCAATCAGCCCCAGCATTTT
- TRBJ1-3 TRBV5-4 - CASSFMGEGTIYF TGTGCCAGCAGCTTTATGGGGGAGGGCACCATATATTTT
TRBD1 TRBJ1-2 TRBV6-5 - CASSSQGGYNYGYTF TGTGCCAGCAGCTCACAGGGGGGGTATAACTATGGCTACACCTTC
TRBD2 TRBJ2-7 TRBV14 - CASSRGGGVSEQYF TGTGCCAGCAGCCGGGGCGGGGGAGTGTCCGAGCAGTACTTC
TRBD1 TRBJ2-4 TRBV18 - CASSPQGAQDIQYF TGTGCCAGCTCACCACAGGGGGCGCAGGACATTCAGTACTTC
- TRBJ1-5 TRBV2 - CASRNSGEQPQHF TGTGCCAGCAGAAACAGCGGCGAACAGCCCCAGCATTTT
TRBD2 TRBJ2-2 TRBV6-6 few CASSPPGRVSGELFF TGTGCCAGCAGTCCTCCGGGGAGGGTGAGCGGGGAGCTGTTTTTT
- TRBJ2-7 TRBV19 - CASKSRRGLSYEQYF TGTGCCAGTAAGTCCCGCAGGGGCCTTTCCTACGAGCAGTACTTC
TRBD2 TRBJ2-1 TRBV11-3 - CASSFRASGRSYNEQFF TGTGCCAGCAGCTTTAGGGCTAGCGGGAGATCCTACAATGAGCAGTTCTTC
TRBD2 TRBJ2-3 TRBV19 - CASSMALAVTDTQYF TGTGCCAGTAGTATGGCACTAGCGGTCACAGATACGCAGTATTTT
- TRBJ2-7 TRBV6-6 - CASSSGVYEQYF TGTGCCAGCAGTTCAGGGGTCTACGAGCAGTACTTC